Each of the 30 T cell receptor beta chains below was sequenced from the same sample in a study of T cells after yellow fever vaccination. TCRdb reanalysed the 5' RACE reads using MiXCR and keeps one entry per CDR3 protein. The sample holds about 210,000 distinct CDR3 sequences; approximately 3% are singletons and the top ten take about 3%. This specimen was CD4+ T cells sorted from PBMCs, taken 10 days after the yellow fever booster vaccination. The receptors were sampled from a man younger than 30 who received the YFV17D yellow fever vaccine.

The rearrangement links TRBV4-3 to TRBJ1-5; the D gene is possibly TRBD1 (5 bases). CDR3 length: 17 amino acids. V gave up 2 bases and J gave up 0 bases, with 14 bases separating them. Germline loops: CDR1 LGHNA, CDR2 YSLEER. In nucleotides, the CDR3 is TGCGCCAGCAGCCAACGACTGGGGCAGGATAGCAATCAGCCCCAGCATTTT. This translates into CASSQRLGQDSNQPQHF.

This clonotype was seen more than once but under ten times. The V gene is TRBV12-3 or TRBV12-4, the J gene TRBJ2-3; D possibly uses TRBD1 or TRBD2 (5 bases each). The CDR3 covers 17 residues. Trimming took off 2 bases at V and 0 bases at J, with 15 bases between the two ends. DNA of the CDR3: TGTGCCAGCAGTTTACGCCGGGGCGCCGGTAGCACAGATACGCAGTATTTT. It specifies CASSLRRGAGSTDTQYF.

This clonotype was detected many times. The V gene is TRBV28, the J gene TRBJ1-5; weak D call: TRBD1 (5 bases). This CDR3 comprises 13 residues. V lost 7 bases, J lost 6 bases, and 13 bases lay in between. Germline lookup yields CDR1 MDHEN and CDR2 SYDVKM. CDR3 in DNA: TGTGCCAGCATCCTGAGAGGGACTCAGCCCCAGCATTTT. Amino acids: CASILRGTQPQHF.

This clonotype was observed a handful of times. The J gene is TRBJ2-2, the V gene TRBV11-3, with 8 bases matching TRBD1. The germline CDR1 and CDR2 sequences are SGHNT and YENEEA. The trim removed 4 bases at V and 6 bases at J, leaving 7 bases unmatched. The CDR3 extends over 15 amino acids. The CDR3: CASSWTGLRSGELFF. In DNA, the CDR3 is TGTGCCAGCAGCTGGACAGGGCTTAGGTCCGGGGAGCTGTTTTTT.

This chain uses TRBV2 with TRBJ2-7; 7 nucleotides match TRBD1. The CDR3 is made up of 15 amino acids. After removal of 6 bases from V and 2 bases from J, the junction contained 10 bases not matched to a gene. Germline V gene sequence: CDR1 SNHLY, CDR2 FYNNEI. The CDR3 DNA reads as TGTGCCAGCAGGTACAGGGGATCAGGGACCTACGAGCAGTACGTC. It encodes CASRYRGSGTYEQYV.

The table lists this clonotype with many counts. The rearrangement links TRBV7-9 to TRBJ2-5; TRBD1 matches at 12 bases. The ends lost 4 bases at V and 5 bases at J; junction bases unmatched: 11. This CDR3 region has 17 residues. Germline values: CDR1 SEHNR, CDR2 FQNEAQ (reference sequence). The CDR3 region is CASSSFPGTGGEETQYF. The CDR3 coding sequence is TGTGCCAGCAGCTCCTTTCCCGGGACAGGGGGCGAGGAGACCCAGTACTTC.

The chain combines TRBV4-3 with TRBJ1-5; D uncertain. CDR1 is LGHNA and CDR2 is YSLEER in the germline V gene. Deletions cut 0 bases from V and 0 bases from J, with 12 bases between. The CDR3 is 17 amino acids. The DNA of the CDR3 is TGCGCCAGCAGCCAAGATCTGGTACCAATTAGCAATCAGCCCCAGCATTTT. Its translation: CASSQDLVPISNQPQHF.

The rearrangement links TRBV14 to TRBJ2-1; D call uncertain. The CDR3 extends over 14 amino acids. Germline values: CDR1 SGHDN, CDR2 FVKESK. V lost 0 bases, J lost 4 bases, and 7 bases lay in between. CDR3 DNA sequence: TGTGCCAGCAGCCAAGATTGGAGTTACAATGAGCAGTTCTTC. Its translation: CASSQDWSYNEQFF.

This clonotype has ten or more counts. The DNA of the CDR3 is TGTGCCAGCACCACCGGGGGGTACAATCAGCCCCAGCATTTT. Amino acid sequence: CASTTGGYNQPQHF. This sequence joins TRBV7-9 and TRBJ1-5, with D tentatively TRBD1 (5 bases). The CDR3 is made up of 14 amino acids. V was clipped by 7 bases and J by 3 bases, with 13 bases between them. Germline V gene data show CDR1 as SEHNR and CDR2 as FQNEAQ (reference sequence).

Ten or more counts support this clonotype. The CDR3, as DNA: TGTGCCAGCAGCTTCGACATCTGGGGCTCACCCCTCCACTTT. It codes for CASSFDIWGSPLHF. The genes are TRBV5-6 and TRBJ1-6, with a weak D call TRBD1 (5 bases). Trimming shortened V by 2 bases and J by 10 bases, and 13 bases separated the two germline ends. CDR3 size: 14 residues. CDR1 is SGHDT, CDR2 YYEEEE, per germline.

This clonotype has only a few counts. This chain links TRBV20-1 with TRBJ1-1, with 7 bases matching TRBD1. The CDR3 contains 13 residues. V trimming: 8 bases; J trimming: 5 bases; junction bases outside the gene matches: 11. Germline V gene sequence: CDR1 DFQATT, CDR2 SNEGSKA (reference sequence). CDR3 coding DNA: TGCAGTCCAACACCGGACAGGCTGACTGAAGCTTTCTTT. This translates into CSPTPDRLTEAFF.

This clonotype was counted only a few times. CDR3 in DNA: TGTGCCAGCAGCCAAGGTGTGGTGGCCTCACCCCTCCACTTT. This sequence encodes CASSQGVVASPLHF. The chain links TRBV14 to TRBJ1-6, with D uncertain. The CDR3 spans 14 residues. The germline CDR1 and CDR2 sequences are SGHDN and FVKESK. V was clipped by 1 base and J by 10 bases, with 11 bases between them.

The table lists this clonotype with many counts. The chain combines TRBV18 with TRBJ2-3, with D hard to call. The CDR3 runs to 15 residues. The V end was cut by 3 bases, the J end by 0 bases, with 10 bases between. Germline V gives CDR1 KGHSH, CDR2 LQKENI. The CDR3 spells CASSPMASSTDTQYF. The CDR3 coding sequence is TGTGCCAGCTCACCTATGGCGTCTAGCACAGATACGCAGTATTTT.

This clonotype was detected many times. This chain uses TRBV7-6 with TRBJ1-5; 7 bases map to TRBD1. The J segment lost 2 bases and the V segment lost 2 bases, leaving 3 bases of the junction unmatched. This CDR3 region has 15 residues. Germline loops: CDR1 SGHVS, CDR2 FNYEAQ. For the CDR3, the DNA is TGTGCCAGCAGCTTACAGGGGGTGGGCAATCAGCCCCAGCATTTT. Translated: CASSLQGVGNQPQHF.

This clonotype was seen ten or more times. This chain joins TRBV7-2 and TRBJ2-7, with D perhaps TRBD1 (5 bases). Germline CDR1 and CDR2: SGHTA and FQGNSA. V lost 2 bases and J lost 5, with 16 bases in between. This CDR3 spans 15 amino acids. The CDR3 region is CASSLSRVINNEQYF. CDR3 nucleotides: TGTGCCAGCAGCTTAAGCAGGGTAATTAACAACGAGCAGTACTTC.

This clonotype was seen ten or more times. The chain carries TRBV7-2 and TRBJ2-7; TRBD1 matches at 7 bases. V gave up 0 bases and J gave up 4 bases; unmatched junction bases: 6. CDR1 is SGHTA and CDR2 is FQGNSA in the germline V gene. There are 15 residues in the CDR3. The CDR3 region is CASSLAQGTEYEQYV. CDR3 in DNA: TGTGCCAGCAGCTTAGCGCAGGGGACAGAGTACGAGCAGTACGTC.

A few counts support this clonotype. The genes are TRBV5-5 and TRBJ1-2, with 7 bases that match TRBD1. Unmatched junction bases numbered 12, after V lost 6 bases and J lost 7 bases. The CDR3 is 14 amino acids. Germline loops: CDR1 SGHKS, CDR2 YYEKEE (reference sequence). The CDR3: CASTPLEGARGYTF. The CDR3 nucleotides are TGTGCCAGCACCCCGTTGGAGGGGGCGCGTGGCTACACCTTC.

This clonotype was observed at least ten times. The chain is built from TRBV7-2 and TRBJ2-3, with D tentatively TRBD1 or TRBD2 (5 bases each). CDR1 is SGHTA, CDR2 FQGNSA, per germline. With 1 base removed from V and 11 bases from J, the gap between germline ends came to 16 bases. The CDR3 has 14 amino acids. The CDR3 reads CASSLGEGSGLQYF. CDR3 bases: TGTGCCAGCAGCTTAGGCGAGGGGTCCGGGTTGCAGTATTTT.

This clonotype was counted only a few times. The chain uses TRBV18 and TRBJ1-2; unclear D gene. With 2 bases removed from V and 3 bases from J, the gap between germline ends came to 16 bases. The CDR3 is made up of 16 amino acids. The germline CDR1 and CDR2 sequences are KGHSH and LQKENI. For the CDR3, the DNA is TGTGCCAGCTCACCATTGATAACAGCCCTCCACTATGGCTACACCTTC. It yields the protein CASSPLITALHYGYTF.

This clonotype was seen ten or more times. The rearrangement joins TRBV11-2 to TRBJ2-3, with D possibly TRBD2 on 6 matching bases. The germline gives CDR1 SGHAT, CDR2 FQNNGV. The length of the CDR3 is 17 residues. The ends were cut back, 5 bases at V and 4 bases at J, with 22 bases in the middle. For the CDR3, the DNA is TGTGCCAGCAGCCCTTCACCGACTAGATCGGCCCCAGATACGCAGTATTTT. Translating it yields CASSPSPTRSAPDTQYF. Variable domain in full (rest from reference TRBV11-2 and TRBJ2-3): EAGVAQSPRYKIIEKRQSVAFWCNPISGHATLYWYQQILGQGPKLLIQFQNNGVVDDSQLPKDRFSAERLKGVDSTLKIQPAKLEDSAVYLCASSPSPTRSAPDTQYFGPGTRLTVL.

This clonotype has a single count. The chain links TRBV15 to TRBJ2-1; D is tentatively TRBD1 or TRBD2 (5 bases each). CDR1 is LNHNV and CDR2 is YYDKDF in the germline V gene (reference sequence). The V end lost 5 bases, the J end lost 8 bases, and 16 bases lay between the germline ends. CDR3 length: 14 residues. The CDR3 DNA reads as TGTGCCACCAGCTCCCAACTCGGGGCCTATGAGCAGTTCTTC. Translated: CATSSQLGAYEQFF.

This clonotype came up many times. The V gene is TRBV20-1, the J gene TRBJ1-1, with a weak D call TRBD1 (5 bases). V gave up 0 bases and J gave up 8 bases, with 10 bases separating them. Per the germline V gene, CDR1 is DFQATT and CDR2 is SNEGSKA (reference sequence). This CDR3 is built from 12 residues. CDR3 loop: CSARDLWGEAFF. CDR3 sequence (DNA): TGCAGTGCTAGAGATCTCTGGGGGGAAGCTTTCTTT.

CDR3 loop: CASSPPYGRGYEQYF. CDR3 nucleotides: TGTGCCAGCTCACCACCGTACGGCAGGGGCTACGAGCAGTACTTC. The chain links TRBV18 to TRBJ2-7; the D gene is possibly TRBD1 (6 bases). V gave up 0 bases and J gave up 3 bases, with 12 bases separating them. This CDR3 is 15 amino acids long. Per the germline V gene, CDR1 is KGHSH and CDR2 is LQKENI.

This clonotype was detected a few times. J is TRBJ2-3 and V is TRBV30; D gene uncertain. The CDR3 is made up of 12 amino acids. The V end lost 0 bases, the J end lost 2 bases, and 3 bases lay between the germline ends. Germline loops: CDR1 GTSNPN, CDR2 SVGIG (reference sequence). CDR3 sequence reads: CAWSVTTDTQYF. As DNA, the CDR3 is TGTGCCTGGAGTGTTACCACAGATACGCAGTATTTT. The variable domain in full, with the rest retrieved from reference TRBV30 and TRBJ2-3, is SQTIHQWPATLVQPVGSPLSLECTVEGTSNPNLYWYRQAAGRGLQLLFYSVGIGQISSEVPQNLSASRPQDRQFILSSKKLLLSDSGFYLCAWSVTTDTQYFGPGTRLTVL.

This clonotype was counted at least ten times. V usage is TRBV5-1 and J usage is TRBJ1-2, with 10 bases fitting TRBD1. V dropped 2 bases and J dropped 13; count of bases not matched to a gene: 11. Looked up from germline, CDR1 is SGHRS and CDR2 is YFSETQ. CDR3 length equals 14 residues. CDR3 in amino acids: CASSLGTGASVCTF. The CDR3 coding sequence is TGCGCCAGCAGCTTAGGGACAGGGGCATCGGTCTGCACCTTC.

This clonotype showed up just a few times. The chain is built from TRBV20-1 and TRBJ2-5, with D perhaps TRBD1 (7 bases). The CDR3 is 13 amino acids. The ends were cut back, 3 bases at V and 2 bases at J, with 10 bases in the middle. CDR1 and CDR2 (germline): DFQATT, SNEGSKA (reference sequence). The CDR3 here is CSASGGQQETQYF. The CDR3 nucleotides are TGCAGTGCTAGCGGGGGACAGCAAGAGACCCAGTACTTC.

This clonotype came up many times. The CDR3 sequence is CASSPYTGSTDTQYF. The CDR3 DNA sequence: TGTGCCAGCAGCCCATACACCGGAAGCACAGATACGCAGTATTTT. This chain uses TRBV9 with TRBJ2-3; D ambiguous. V was cut by 4 bases and J by 0 bases, with 12 bases left in between. The length of the CDR3 is 15 residues. Per germline, CDR1 SGDLS and CDR2 YYNGEE. Full variable domain (outside the CDR3, taken from reference TRBV9 and TRBJ2-3): DSGVTQTPKHLITATGQRVTLRCSPRSGDLSVYWYQQSLDQGLQFLIQYYNGEERAKGNILERFSAQQFPDLHSELNLSSLELGDSALYFCASSPYTGSTDTQYFGPGTRLTVL.

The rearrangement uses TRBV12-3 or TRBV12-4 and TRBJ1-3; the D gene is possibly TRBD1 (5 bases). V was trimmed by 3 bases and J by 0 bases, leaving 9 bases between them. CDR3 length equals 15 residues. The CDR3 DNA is TGTGCCAGCAGTTTGGGGCGCCCCTCTGGAAACACCATATATTTT. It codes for CASSLGRPSGNTIYF.

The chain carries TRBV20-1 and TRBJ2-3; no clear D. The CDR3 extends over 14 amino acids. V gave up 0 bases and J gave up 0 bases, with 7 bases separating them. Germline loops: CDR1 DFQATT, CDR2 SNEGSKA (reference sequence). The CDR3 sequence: CSAREGSSTDTQYF. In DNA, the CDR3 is TGCAGTGCTAGAGAGGGAAGTAGCACAGATACGCAGTATTTT.

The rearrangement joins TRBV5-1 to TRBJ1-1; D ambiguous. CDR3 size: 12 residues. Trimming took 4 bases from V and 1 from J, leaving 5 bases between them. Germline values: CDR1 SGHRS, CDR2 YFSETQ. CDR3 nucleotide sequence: TGCGCCAGCAGCACTCAGAACACTGAAGCTTTCTTT. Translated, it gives CASSTQNTEAFF.